The sequence of this TCR beta chain was determined in a study of spatial heterogeneity in lung cancer. This clonotype was observed at least ten times. Specified time point: sample taken at primary tumor resection. No cell sorting; template was whole RNA from tumor, lung tissue or PBMC. A unique molecular identifier was attached to every TCR cDNA molecule. TCRdb reprocessed the 5' RACE reads with MiXCR, giving one entry per CDR3 protein. This table holds about 50,000 distinct CDR3 sequences, roughly 7.6% found once. The origin of this receptor is a female donor with early-stage non-small cell lung cancer. Sequencing was performed on PBMCs, taken at surgery.

CDR3 protein: CASSQDPKEDYGYTF. CDR3 nucleotides: TGTGCCAGCAGCCAAGATCCCAAGGAGGACTATGGCTACACCTTC. This sequence joins TRBV4-2 and TRBJ1-2; the D is unclear. V lost 0 bases and J lost 3, with 11 bases in between. Germline values: CDR1 LGHNA, CDR2 YNFKEQ. The CDR3 is made up of 15 amino acids.